The next 32 T cell receptor beta chains were all read from a single sample in a study of identical twins (dated by TCRdb to about 2016). The library was generated by 5' RACE. Sequencing was carried out with an Illumina HiSeq 2000. Starting from the raw public reads, TCRdb applied fastp trimming at Q25, assembled clones with MiXCR and retained in-frame beta chains. Rows are unified per CDR3 protein, each entry keeping the most common DNA and genes. The table for this sample lists approximately 600,000 distinct CDR3 sequences; 7.5% to 10% of them were counted only once. The top ten clonotypes cover 3% of the sample. The sample was also reused in another study, on yellow fever vaccine responses in identical twins.

Sequenced material: PBMCs. The receptor source for this set is a woman younger than 30 in good health.

In its sample, this clonotype was seen many times. J is TRBJ1-2 and V is TRBV6-2 or TRBV6-3, with 7 bases matching TRBD1. Germline CDR1 and CDR2: MNHEY and SVGEGT. V shed 5 bases, J shed 3 bases, and the junction held 3 bases outside the gene matches. The CDR3 has 13 amino acids. In DNA, the CDR3 is TGTGCCAGCAGTGACAGGGTTGACTATGGCTACACCTTC. The encoded protein is CASSDRVDYGYTF.

The chain combines TRBV2 with TRBJ2-1; TRBD2 aligns across 10 bases. Germline CDR1 is SNHLY and CDR2 is FYNNEI. Trimming at V came to 3 bases and at J to 5 bases, leaving 7 bases not matched to a gene. The CDR3 length is 16 residues. This chain's CDR3 is CASSEDSGGPHNEQFF. CDR3 sequence (DNA): TGTGCCAGCAGTGAGGATAGCGGGGGGCCACACAATGAGCAGTTCTTC.

This clonotype has a handful of counts. The rearrangement uses TRBV27 and TRBJ2-2; 9 positions agree with TRBD1. The CDR3 spans 13 residues. Trimming at V came to 6 bases and at J to 7 bases, leaving 3 bases not matched to a gene. Germline V lookup: CDR1 MNHEY, CDR2 SMNVEV (reference sequence). The CDR3 here is CASRGQGNGELFF. DNA of the CDR3: TGTGCCAGCAGGGGACAGGGTAACGGGGAGCTGTTTTTT.

This clonotype came up a few times. This chain connects TRBV29-1 to TRBJ2-1, with D perhaps TRBD1 (5 bases). The V gene lost 1 base and the J gene lost 0 bases, with 13 bases spanning the gap. The germline V gene has CDR1 SQVTM and CDR2 ANQGSEA. This CDR3 has 16 amino acids. As DNA, the CDR3 is TGCAGCGTTGAAGTCGGTGGGGCTGACTCCTACAATGAGCAGTTCTTC. Translating gives CSVEVGGADSYNEQFF.

This clonotype was picked up a small number of times. This chain joins TRBV15 and TRBJ1-6; no definite D call. The V gene lost 3 bases and the J gene lost 7 bases, with 13 bases spanning the gap. Germline V gene lookup returns CDR1 LNHNV and CDR2 YYDKDF (reference sequence). The CDR3 is 15 amino acids. CDR3 nucleotide sequence: TGTGCCACCAGCAGCTTTTTTCTATCGAATTCACCCCTCCACTTT. Amino acids: CATSSFFLSNSPLHF.

The chain uses TRBV3-1 and TRBJ1-2, with 7 nucleotides matching TRBD1. The CDR3 length is 15 residues. V shed 4 bases and J 2 bases; nucleotides not matched to a gene: 7. Germline loops: CDR1 LGHDT, CDR2 YNNKEL (reference sequence). CDR3 DNA: TGTGCCAGCAGCCTTCAGGGGGGAAAGAACTATGGCTACACCTTC. Protein sequence: CASSLQGGKNYGYTF.

This sequence joins TRBV5-6 and TRBJ2-6; D might be TRBD1 (6 bases). The CDR3 extends over 17 amino acids. Germline assignment: CDR1 SGHDT and CDR2 YYEEEE. Trimming took off 6 bases at V and 0 bases at J, with 16 bases between the two ends. This CDR3 is CASTRRQDYSGANVLTF. Written as DNA, the CDR3 is TGTGCCAGCACCCGCCGACAGGATTACTCTGGGGCCAACGTCCTGACTTTC. Based on the CDR3 plus reference TRBV5-6 and TRBJ2-6, the full variable domain is DAGVTQSPTHLIKTRGQQVTLRCSPKSGHDTVSWYQQALGQGPQFIFQYYEEEERQRGNFPDRFSGHQFPNYSSELNVNALLLGDSALYLCASTRRQDYSGANVLTFGAGSRLTVL.

The sample holds a few counts of this clonotype. The chain combines TRBV2 with TRBJ2-7, with a weak D call TRBD1 (5 bases). Trimming cost V 0 bases and J 8 bases, with 11 bases left between them. The length of the CDR3 is 13 residues. Germline lookup yields CDR1 SNHLY and CDR2 FYNNEI. The CDR3 is CASSEAQGTQQYF. DNA for the CDR3: TGTGCCAGCAGTGAAGCCCAGGGTACCCAGCAGTACTTC.

The rearrangement joins TRBV18 to TRBJ2-5; 9 bases line up with TRBD1. Looked up from germline, CDR1 is KGHSH and CDR2 is LQKENI. This CDR3 region has 14 residues. V lost 5 bases and J lost 9; bases outside the gene matches: 10. The CDR3 DNA reads as TGTGCCAGCTCAAGGGGACAGGGCGAATGGTCCCAGTACTTC. Protein product: CASSRGQGEWSQYF.

This clonotype was seen once. The chain carries TRBV30 and TRBJ1-1, with 8 bases aligning to TRBD1. V lost 0 bases, J lost 3 bases, and 3 bases stayed unmatched. Germline V gives CDR1 GTSNPN, CDR2 SVGIG (reference sequence). The CDR3 loop spans 14 amino acids. The CDR3 bases are TGTGCCTGGAGTGTACCACAGGGGGACACTGAAGCTTTCTTT. This gives the protein CAWSVPQGDTEAFF.

V usage is TRBV29-1 and J usage is TRBJ2-1; 9 bases agree with TRBD2. The V and J ends lost 4 bases and 7 bases, in that order; junction bases with no gene match: 8. Germline lookup yields CDR1 SQVTM and CDR2 ANQGSEA. The CDR3 covers 14 residues. CDR3 sequence reads: CSVVRSSGRNEQFF. As DNA, the CDR3 is TGCAGCGTTGTAAGAAGTAGCGGGAGAAATGAGCAGTTCTTC.

This clonotype turned up a few times. V is TRBV5-1 and J is TRBJ1-1, with 8 bases that match TRBD1. Losses at the gene ends were 2 bases for V and 7 bases for J; bases not matched to a gene: 7. Germline V gives CDR1 SGHRS, CDR2 YFSETQ. The CDR3 totals 14 residues. Here the CDR3 reads CASSFSTGEGEAFF. CDR3 coding DNA: TGCGCCAGCAGCTTCTCGACAGGGGAAGGTGAAGCTTTCTTT.

The gene calls are TRBV6-4 and TRBJ2-1; no firm D call. From germline, CDR1 is MRHNA and CDR2 SNTAGT. Trimming removed 3 bases from V and 8 bases from J, with 14 bases in between. The CDR3 runs to 14 residues. The chain's CDR3 is CASSESSFVDEQFF. The CDR3 nucleotides read TGTGCCAGCAGTGAATCTAGTTTCGTAGATGAGCAGTTCTTC.

In this sample, this clonotype turned up many times. The chain has TRBV6-2 or TRBV6-3 and TRBJ1-3, with 8 bases identical to TRBD1. J gave up 0 bases and V 2 bases, and 3 bases lay outside the gene matches. The CDR3 runs to 16 residues. The germline V gene has CDR1 MNHEY and CDR2 SVGEGT. For the CDR3, the DNA is TGTGCCAGCAGTTACCGACAGGGGACCTCTGGAAACACCATATATTTT. It translates to CASSYRQGTSGNTIYF.

This clonotype has a handful of counts. J is TRBJ2-1 and V is TRBV6-2 or TRBV6-3, with 9 bases lining up with TRBD2. This CDR3 region has 17 residues. The ends lost 4 bases at V and 1 base at J; junction bases unmatched: 8. The V gene's germline CDR1 is MNHEY and CDR2 SVGEGT. DNA for the CDR3: TGTGCCAGCAGTTGGGACCTAGCGGGACAGTCCTACAATGAGCAGTTCTTC. Its protein is CASSWDLAGQSYNEQFF.

This clonotype was recorded a few times. The chain links TRBV6-2 or TRBV6-3 to TRBJ1-5; D call uncertain. The V end lost 2 bases, the J end lost 3 bases, and 8 bases lay between the germline ends. CDR1 MNHEY and CDR2 SVGEGT come from the germline V gene. This CDR3 is 14 amino acids long. CDR3 DNA sequence: TGTGCCAGCAGTTACGGCAAGTACAATCAGCCCCAGCATTTT. Translation gives CASSYGKYNQPQHF.

The chain employs TRBV12-3 or TRBV12-4 and TRBJ2-3; 12 positions agree with TRBD2. Germline trimming cut 2 bases from V and 5 bases from J; bases unmatched to any gene: 5. There are 16 residues in the CDR3. For the CDR3, the DNA is TGTGCCAGCAGTTTATTGGCTAGCGGGGGGGAAGATACGCAGTATTTT. Translated, it gives CASSLLASGGEDTQYF.

In this sample, this clonotype turned up a few times. This chain connects TRBV5-1 to TRBJ2-4; D is uncertain. Germline V lookup: CDR1 SGHRS, CDR2 YFSETQ. Trimming removed 7 bases at V and 0 bases at J, with 17 bases between. The CDR3 loop spans 16 amino acids. CDR3 in amino acids: CASRRPKDLAKNIQYF. The CDR3 nucleotides read TGCGCCAGCCGACGACCCAAGGATTTAGCCAAAAACATTCAGTACTTC. Complete variable domain (other parts from reference TRBV5-1 and TRBJ2-4): KAGVTQTPRYLIKTRGQQVTLSCSPISGHRSVSWYQQTPGQGLQFLFEYFSETQRNKGNFPGRFSGRQFSNSRSEMNVSTLELGDSALYLCASRRPKDLAKNIQYFGAGTRLSVL.

This clonotype was detected only a few times. The CDR3 DNA sequence: TGCAGCGTTGAAGAAGAGACAGCTTACGAGCAGTACTTC. Its translation: CSVEEETAYEQYF. V gene TRBV29-1 combines with J gene TRBJ2-7; a weak D match, TRBD1 (5 bases). The CDR3 consists of 13 residues. V was cut by 0 bases and J by 4 bases, with 10 bases left in between. Germline V CDR1 and CDR2: SQVTM, ANQGSEA.

This clonotype has ten or more counts. This chain uses TRBV5-1 with TRBJ2-1; 13 nucleotides match TRBD2. V was clipped by 2 bases and J by 6 bases; unmatched bases: 2. The CDR3 runs to 15 residues. Germline assignment: CDR1 SGHRS and CDR2 YFSETQ. The CDR3, as DNA: TGCGCCAGCAGCTTTCGACTAGCGGGGGGCAATGAGCAGTTCTTC. Translating it yields CASSFRLAGGNEQFF.

This clonotype was seen a few times. J is TRBJ1-1 and V is TRBV25-1, with D possibly being TRBD1 (6 bases). The V and J ends lost 4 bases and 3 bases respectively, with 15 bases between them. Germline V lookup: CDR1 MGHDK, CDR2 SYGVNS. The CDR3 consists of 15 residues. In DNA, the CDR3 is TGTGCCAGCAGTGCCCCCCAGGGGTGGTACACTGAAGCTTTCTTT. It yields the protein CASSAPQGWYTEAFF.

In its sample, this clonotype was seen many times. The V call is TRBV29-1, the J call TRBJ1-4; TRBD1 matches at 10 bases. With 6 bases clipped from V and 5 bases from J, the junction kept 0 bases outside the gene matches. CDR1 and CDR2 (germline): SQVTM, ANQGSEA. The CDR3 has 12 amino acids. The CDR3 nucleotides read TGCAGCGTGACAGGGGGCAATGAAAAACTGTTTTTT. Residues: CSVTGGNEKLFF. The complete variable domain, with remaining parts taken from reference TRBV29-1 and TRBJ1-4, reads SAVISQKPSRDICQRGTSLTIQCQVDSQVTMMFWYRQQPGQSLTLIATANQGSEATYESGFVIDKFPISRPNLTFSTLTVSNMSPEDSSIYLCSVTGGNEKLFFGSGTQLSVL.

This clonotype was counted between two and nine times. This sequence joins TRBV5-1 and TRBJ2-7, with 9 nucleotides matching TRBD1. Germline CDR1 reads SGHRS; CDR2 reads YFSETQ. The CDR3 spans 14 residues. J was trimmed by 5 bases and V by 4 bases; bases with no gene match: 7. CDR3 sequence (DNA): TGCGCCAGCAGCCTTGACAGGGGGGTGAACGAGCAGTACTTC. Translated, it gives CASSLDRGVNEQYF. The entire variable domain, with the rest obtained from reference TRBV5-1 and TRBJ2-7, is as follows: KAGVTQTPRYLIKTRGQQVTLSCSPISGHRSVSWYQQTPGQGLQFLFEYFSETQRNKGNFPGRFSGRQFSNSRSEMNVSTLELGDSALYLCASSLDRGVNEQYFGPGTRLTVT.

This clonotype was found a few times. The J gene is TRBJ1-2, the V gene TRBV6-1; 8 bases align to TRBD1. The CDR3 has 14 residues. V gave up 6 bases and J gave up 5 bases; unmatched junction bases: 8. Germline assignment: CDR1 MNHNS and CDR2 SASEGT. The CDR3 reads CASSRQGIQYGYTF. In DNA form, the CDR3 reads TGTGCCAGCAGCCGACAGGGGATACAATATGGCTACACCTTC.

This clonotype was seen a handful of times. Sequence at one end of the junction differs from germline and may be a read error. The V call is TRBV11-2, the J call TRBJ2-7; 9 nucleotides agree with TRBD1. Germline CDR1 SGHAT, CDR2 FQNNGV. The CDR3 length is 13 residues. The CDR3 nucleotides are TGTGCCAGCAGCTCGGGACAGGGCGTGGAAGTATCCTTC. Its translation is CASSSGQGVEVSF.

The rearrangement uses TRBV5-1 and TRBJ2-6; weak D call: TRBD2 (6 bases). Germline CDR1 SGHRS, CDR2 YFSETQ. The CDR3 covers 18 residues. With 3 bases removed from V and 0 bases from J, the gap between germline ends came to 16 bases. This CDR3 is CASSSGLTPHSGANVLTF. The CDR3 coding sequence is TGCGCCAGCAGCTCCGGACTAACCCCACACTCTGGGGCCAACGTCCTGACTTTC.

This clonotype has only a few counts. V gene TRBV15 combines with J gene TRBJ2-5; 8 nucleotides match TRBD1. CDR1 LNHNV and CDR2 YYDKDF come from the germline V gene (reference sequence). The V gene end was trimmed by 1 base and the J gene end by 4 bases; junction bases not matched to a gene: 8. The CDR3 runs to 16 residues. The CDR3 bases are TGTGCCACCAGCAGAGGACAGGACAGGGCTGTAGAGACCCAGTACTTC. It specifies CATSRGQDRAVETQYF.

The chain joins TRBV9 to TRBJ2-5; TRBD2 is a possible D gene (7 bases). The germline V gene has CDR1 SGDLS and CDR2 YYNGEE. Trimming took 0 bases from V and 2 from J, leaving 14 bases between them. This CDR3 spans 16 amino acids. CDR3 protein: CASSVEGGGRQETQYF. Written as DNA, the CDR3 is TGTGCCAGCAGCGTAGAGGGGGGGGGGAGACAAGAGACCCAGTACTTC.

This clonotype was counted at least ten times. The V call is TRBV7-2, the J call TRBJ2-2; D is undetermined. Trimming cost V 1 base and J 2 bases, with 11 bases left between them. The CDR3 extends over 16 amino acids. The V gene's germline CDR1 is SGHTA and CDR2 FQGNSA. The CDR3 sequence is CASSLVPTLNTGELFF. CDR3 nucleotide sequence: TGTGCCAGCAGCTTAGTTCCAACCCTAAACACCGGGGAGCTGTTTTTT.

At least ten counts were recorded for this clonotype. The chain has TRBV5-1 and TRBJ2-3; 9 bases line up with TRBD1. The V and J ends lost 0 bases and 2 bases, in that order; junction bases with no gene match: 4. Germline assignment: CDR1 SGHRS and CDR2 YFSETQ. The CDR3 contains 16 residues. As DNA, the CDR3 is TGCGCCAGCAGCTTGGGGGACAGGGCCACCACAGATACGCAGTATTTT. Translating gives CASSLGDRATTDTQYF. The entire variable domain, with the rest obtained from reference TRBV5-1 and TRBJ2-3, is as follows: KAGVTQTPRYLIKTRGQQVTLSCSPISGHRSVSWYQQTPGQGLQFLFEYFSETQRNKGNFPGRFSGRQFSNSRSEMNVSTLELGDSALYLCASSLGDRATTDTQYFGPGTRLTVL.

The chain couples TRBV29-1 to TRBJ2-5, with D unresolved. V dropped 4 bases and J dropped 5 bases, with 11 bases sitting between them. The germline CDR1 and CDR2 sequences are SQVTM and ANQGSEA. This CDR3 comprises 12 residues. In DNA form, the CDR3 reads TGCAGCGTTGGTCAGGCGTGGGAGACCCAGTACTTC. This codes for CSVGQAWETQYF. Full variable domain (rest looked up from reference TRBV29-1 and TRBJ2-5): SAVISQKPSRDICQRGTSLTIQCQVDSQVTMMFWYRQQPGQSLTLIATANQGSEATYESGFVIDKFPISRPNLTFSTLTVSNMSPEDSSIYLCSVGQAWETQYFGPGTRLLVL.

This clonotype has only a few counts. The chain recombines TRBV7-3 with TRBJ2-3; D is possibly TRBD1 (7 bases). CDR3 length: 15 residues. Deletions cut 4 bases from V and 7 bases from J, with 18 bases between. Germline V lookup: CDR1 SGHTA, CDR2 FQGTGA. Written as DNA, the CDR3 is TGTGCCAGCAGCTCCCGACAGGGACTCATGTATACGCAGTATTTT. Its translation is CASSSRQGLMYTQYF.